What follows are 8 T cell receptor beta chains derived from one specimen sequenced in a study of cytomegalovirus exposure and HLA in healthy donors. It was with 60 Vbeta and 13 Jbeta primers that the PCR ran. TCRdb keeps only in-frame clones here, not all; method: immunoSEQ multiplex PCR. The sample lists about 140,000 clones; more than 75% were seen once. Sample: PBMCs. These receptors all come from a woman between 18 and 29 years old in good health and CMV-seropositive.

This clone was detected once. This sequence joins TRBV2 and TRBJ1-2; no clear D. Germline CDR1 and CDR2: SNHLY and FYNNEI. This CDR3 has 15 residues. Trimming cost V 4 bases and J 0 bases, with 12 bases left between them. The CDR3 bases are TGTGCCAGCAGTGGGAACGGCCTAGCTAACTATGGCTACACCTTC. It encodes CASSGNGLANYGYTF. Full variable domain (rest looked up from reference TRBV2 and TRBJ1-2): EPEVTQTPSHQVTQMGQEVILRCVPISNHLYFYWYRQILGQKVEFLVSFYNNEISEKSEIFDDQFSVERPDGSNFTLKIRSTKLEDSAMYFCASSGNGLANYGYTFGSGTRLTVV.

This clone was seen only a few times. The chain has TRBV29-1 and TRBJ1-4, with D possibly TRBD1 on 6 matching bases. CDR1 is SQVTM, CDR2 ANQGSEA, per germline. Trimming took 4 bases from V and 8 from J, leaving 17 bases between them. The CDR3 loop spans 14 amino acids. CDR3: CSVGGGPDREKLFF. The CDR3, as DNA: TGCAGCGTTGGGGGGGGACCCGACAGGGAAAAACTGTTTTTT. The full variable domain, its missing parts supplied by reference TRBV29-1 and TRBJ1-4, is SAVISQKPSRDICQRGTSLTIQCQVDSQVTMMFWYRQQPGQSLTLIATANQGSEATYESGFVIDKFPISRPNLTFSTLTVSNMSPEDSSIYLCSVGGGPDREKLFFGSGTQLSVL.

The gene calls are TRBV7-9 and TRBJ2-6, with 7 bases fitting TRBD1. Germline lookup yields CDR1 SEHNR and CDR2 FQNEAQ (reference sequence). The CDR3 length is 17 residues. V was clipped by 5 bases and J by 0 bases; unmatched bases: 7. CDR3 sequence: CASSDRQGSSGANVLTF. The CDR3 nucleotides read TGTGCCAGCAGCGACCGACAGGGATCCTCTGGGGCCAACGTCCTGACTTTC.

The chain uses TRBV11-2 and TRBJ2-2, with D possibly TRBD2 on 6 matching bases. V gave up 5 bases and J gave up 1 base, with 14 bases separating them. The germline CDR1 and CDR2 sequences are SGHAT and FQNNGV. The CDR3 length is 16 residues. The CDR3: CASSRRRDLNTGELFF. In DNA form, the CDR3 reads TGTGCCAGCAGCCGACGAAGGGACTTGAACACCGGGGAGCTGTTTTTT.

The J gene is TRBJ2-7, the V gene TRBV5-1; D unclear. Germline lookup yields CDR1 SGHRS and CDR2 YFSETQ. The length of the CDR3 is 11 residues. Trimming cost V 2 bases and J 7 bases, with 7 bases left between them. The CDR3 is CASSFRGEQYF. The DNA of the CDR3 is TGCGCCAGCAGCTTCCGCGGAGAGCAGTACTTC.

A few counts support this clone. J is TRBJ2-3 and V is TRBV6-4, with 8 bases identical to TRBD2. V trimming: 0 bases; J trimming: 5 bases; junction bases outside the gene matches: 4. Germline V CDR1 and CDR2: MRHNA, SNTAGT. This CDR3 contains 15 residues. The CDR3 DNA follows: TGTGCCAGCAGTGACTCGGCGGGGGGTCTAGATACGCAGTATTTT. Translation gives CASSDSAGGLDTQYF.

The gene calls are TRBV29-1 and TRBJ1-1; no definite D call. Per germline, CDR1 SQVTM and CDR2 ANQGSEA. V gave up 3 bases and J gave up 0 bases, with 8 bases separating them. This CDR3 has 13 amino acids. The CDR3, as DNA: TGCAGCGTTGAGGGGAGAATGAACACTGAAGCTTTCTTT. It specifies CSVEGRMNTEAFF.

The rearrangement uses TRBV27 and TRBJ2-5; D ambiguous. The J call could be wrong; TRBJ2-7 is a better fit for the DNA end. CDR1 is MNHEY and CDR2 is SMNVEV in the germline V gene (reference sequence). The CDR3 is made up of 13 amino acids. CDR3 amino acids: CASSPTRQYEQYF. For the CDR3, the DNA is TGTGCCAGCAGCCCTACGCGACAATACGAGCAGTACTTC.